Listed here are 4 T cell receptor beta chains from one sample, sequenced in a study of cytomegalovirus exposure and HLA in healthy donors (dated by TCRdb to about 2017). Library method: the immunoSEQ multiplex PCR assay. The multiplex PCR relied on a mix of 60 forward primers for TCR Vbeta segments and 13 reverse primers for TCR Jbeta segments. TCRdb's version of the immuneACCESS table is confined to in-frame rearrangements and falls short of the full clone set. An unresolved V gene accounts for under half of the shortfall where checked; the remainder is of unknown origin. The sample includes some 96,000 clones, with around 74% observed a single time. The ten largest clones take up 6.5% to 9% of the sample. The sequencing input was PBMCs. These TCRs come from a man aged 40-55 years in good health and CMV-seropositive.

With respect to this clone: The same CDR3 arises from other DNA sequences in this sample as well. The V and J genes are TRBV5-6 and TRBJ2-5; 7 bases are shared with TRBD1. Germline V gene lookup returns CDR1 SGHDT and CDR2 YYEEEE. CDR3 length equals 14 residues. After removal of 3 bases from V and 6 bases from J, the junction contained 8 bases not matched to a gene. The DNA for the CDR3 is TGTGCCAGCAGCTATGGGACAGCCGCGCAGACCCAGTACTTC. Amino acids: CASSYGTAAQTQYF. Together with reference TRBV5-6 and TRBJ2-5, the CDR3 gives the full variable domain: DAGVTQSPTHLIKTRGQQVTLRCSPKSGHDTVSWYQQALGQGPQFIFQYYEEEERQRGNFPDRFSGHQFPNYSSELNVNALLLGDSALYLCASSYGTAAQTQYFGPGTRLLVL.

The CDR3 DNA follows: TGTGCCAGTAGTATGGGCCTAGCCCGGGAGGTCACAGATACGCAGTATTTT. Residues: CASSMGLAREVTDTQYF. The chain employs TRBV19 and TRBJ2-3; 7 nucleotides agree with TRBD2. The CDR3 length is 17 residues. From germline, CDR1 is LNHDA and CDR2 SQIVND (reference sequence). J lost 2 bases, V lost 3 bases, and 11 bases had no gene match.

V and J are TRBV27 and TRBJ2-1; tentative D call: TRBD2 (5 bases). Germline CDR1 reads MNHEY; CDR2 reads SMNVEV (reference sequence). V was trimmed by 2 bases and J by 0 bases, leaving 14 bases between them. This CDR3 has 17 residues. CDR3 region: CASSLIARRGSYNEQFF. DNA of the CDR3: TGTGCCAGCAGTTTAATTGCCCGCCGGGGCTCCTACAATGAGCAGTTCTTC.

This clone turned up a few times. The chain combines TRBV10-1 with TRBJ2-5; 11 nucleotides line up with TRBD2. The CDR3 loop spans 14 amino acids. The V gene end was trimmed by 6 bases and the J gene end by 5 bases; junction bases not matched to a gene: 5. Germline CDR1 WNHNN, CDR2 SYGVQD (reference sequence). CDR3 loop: CASRVAGGPETQYF. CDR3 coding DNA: TGCGCCAGCAGAGTAGCGGGAGGGCCGGAGACCCAGTACTTC.